This T cell receptor beta chain was observed in a study of beta chain features in type 1 diabetes. Across the study: Across every sample, some 110 million sorted cells were examined in total. Whole-study results and caveats: Patients with type 1 diabetes showed fewer VDJ junction insertions and more deletions.

TCRB transcripts that were expressed got sequenced, as all of the isolated RNA had been reverse transcribed. The data were produced by immunoSEQ multiplex PCR, yet TCRdb's version contains in-frame clones alone and is incomplete. The sample holds about 400,000 clones, roughly an eighth seen once. The CDR3 is made up of 18 amino acids. Trimming removed 1 base from V and 6 bases from J; junction bases left unmatched: 10. Germline-derived CDR1 and CDR2 are MDHEN and SYDVKM. As regards this clone: What it recognizes is unknown.

The sequence was obtained from a man aged 18-30 years in good health. The rearrangement joins TRBV28 to TRBJ2-1; 12 bases map to TRBD2. Sequencing was performed on naive CD4+ T cells from blood. This chain's CDR3 is CASSLLGLAGSSGNEQFF. The CDR3 DNA sequence: TGTGCCAGCAGTTTATTAGGACTAGCGGGGTCCTCTGGCAATGAGCAGTTCTTC.